One sample yielded the 4 T cell receptor beta chains listed below, sequenced in a study of T cell repertoires in cytomegalovirus infection. MiXCR, applied by TCRdb to the reads, yields one record per CDR3 protein. The repertoire holds 300,000 to 450,000 distinct CDR3 sequences, with roughly 20% as singletons. Sequences were obtained from PBMCs. Source of these receptors: a human donor in good health (CMV status not recorded). Some clones in this sample may be carry-over from other donors' samples.

This clonotype was counted many times. V usage is TRBV7-2 and J usage is TRBJ1-1; 9 bases agree with TRBD1. The germline V gene encodes CDR1 SGHTA and CDR2 FQGNSA. CDR3 length equals 17 residues. After removal of 4 bases from V and 0 bases from J, the junction contained 9 bases not matched to a gene. The CDR3 sequence: CASSSGQGRPMNTEAFF. CDR3 coding DNA: TGTGCCAGCAGCTCTGGACAGGGGAGGCCCATGAACACTGAAGCTTTCTTT.

This clonotype was picked up many times. V is TRBV19 and J is TRBJ1-5, with D hard to call. Between the trimmed V and J ends, which lost 6 bases and 6 bases, there was a span of 12 bases. CDR1 LNHDA and CDR2 SQIVND come from the germline V gene (reference sequence). The CDR3 totals 13 residues. The CDR3 sequence: CASSPADGQPQHF. For the CDR3, the DNA is TGTGCCAGTAGCCCGGCGGACGGTCAGCCCCAGCATTTT.

J is TRBJ2-1 and V is TRBV5-1; 9 bases are shared with TRBD2. Trimming took 6 bases from V and 7 from J; bases not matched to a gene: 11. This CDR3 is built from 15 residues. Germline CDR1 SGHRS, CDR2 YFSETQ. As DNA, the CDR3 is TGCGCCAGCACTTCGACCGGGACTAGCTTTAATGAGCAGTTCTTC. Translation gives CASTSTGTSFNEQFF.

There are many counts of this clonotype. The chain joins TRBV7-2 to TRBJ2-3, with a weak D call TRBD1 (7 bases). Germline assignment: CDR1 SGHTA and CDR2 FQGNSA. V gave up 5 bases and J gave up 10 bases, with 19 bases separating them. CDR3 length: 14 residues. The CDR3 loop reads CASSQGVEGGAQYF. CDR3 DNA: TGTGCCAGCAGCCAGGGGGTCGAAGGAGGGGCGCAGTATTTT.